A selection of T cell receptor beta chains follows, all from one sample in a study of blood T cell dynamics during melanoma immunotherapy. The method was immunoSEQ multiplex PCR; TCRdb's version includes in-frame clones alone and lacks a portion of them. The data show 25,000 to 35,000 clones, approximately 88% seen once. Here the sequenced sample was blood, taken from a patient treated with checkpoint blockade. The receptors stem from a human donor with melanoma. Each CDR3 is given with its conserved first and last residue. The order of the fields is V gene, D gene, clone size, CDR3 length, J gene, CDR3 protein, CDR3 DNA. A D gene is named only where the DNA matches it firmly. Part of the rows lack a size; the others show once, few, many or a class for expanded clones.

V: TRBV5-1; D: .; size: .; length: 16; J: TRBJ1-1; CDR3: CASSLSGGLGNTEAFF; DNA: TGCGCCAGCAGCTTGAGCGGGGGGTTAGGGAACACTGAAGCTTTCTTT
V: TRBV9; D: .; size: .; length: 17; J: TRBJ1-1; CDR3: CASSVGAREKLDTEAFF; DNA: TGTGCCAGCAGCGTAGGGGCCAGGGAGAAGTTGGACACTGAAGCTTTCTTT
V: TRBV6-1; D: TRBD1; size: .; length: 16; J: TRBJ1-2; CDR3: CASSQGPGQGFYGYTF; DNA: TGTGCCAGCAGTCAAGGACCGGGACAGGGATTCTATGGCTACACCTTC
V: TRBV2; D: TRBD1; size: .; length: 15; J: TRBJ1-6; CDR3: CASRPPGGPNSPLHF; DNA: TGTGCCAGCAGGCCCCCAGGGGGGCCTAATTCACCCCTCCACTTT
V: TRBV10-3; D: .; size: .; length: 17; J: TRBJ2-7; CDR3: CAISEGALWAGAYEQYF; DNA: TGTGCCATCAGTGAGGGGGCGTTGTGGGCAGGGGCCTACGAGCAGTACTTC
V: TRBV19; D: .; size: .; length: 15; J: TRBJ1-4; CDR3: CASSIWSSQNEKLFF; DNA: TGTGCCAGTAGTATTTGGTCTTCACAAAATGAAAAACTGTTTTTT
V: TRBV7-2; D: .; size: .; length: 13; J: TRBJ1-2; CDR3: CASSLGANYGYTF; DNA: TGTGCCAGCAGCTTAGGAGCTAACTATGGCTACACCTTC
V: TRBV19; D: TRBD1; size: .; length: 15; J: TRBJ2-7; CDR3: CASSSPGQANYEQYF; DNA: TGTGCCAGTAGTTCACCGGGACAGGCCAACTACGAGCAGTACTTC
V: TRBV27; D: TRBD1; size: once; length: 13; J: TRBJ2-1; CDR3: CASATQGFNEQFF; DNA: TGTGCCAGCGCTACACAGGGGTTCAATGAGCAGTTCTTC
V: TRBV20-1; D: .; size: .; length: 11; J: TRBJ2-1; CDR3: CSARPYNEQFF; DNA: TGCAGTGCTAGACCATACAATGAGCAGTTCTTC
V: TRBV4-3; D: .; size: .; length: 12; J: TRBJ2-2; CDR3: CASSHFTGELFF; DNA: TGCGCCAGCAGCCACTTCACCGGGGAGCTGTTTTTT
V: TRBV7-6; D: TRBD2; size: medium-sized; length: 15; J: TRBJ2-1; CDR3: CASSLLAGEFKEQFF; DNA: TGTGCCAGCAGCTTACTTGCGGGAGAGTTCAAAGAGCAGTTCTTC
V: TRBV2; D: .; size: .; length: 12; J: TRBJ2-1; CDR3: CATSSHFQEQFF; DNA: TGTGCCACCTCCAGTCATTTCCAGGAGCAGTTCTTC
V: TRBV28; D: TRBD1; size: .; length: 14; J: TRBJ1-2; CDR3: CASSRGQGSYGYTF; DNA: TGTGCCAGCAGCCGTGGACAGGGGTCCTATGGCTACACCTTC
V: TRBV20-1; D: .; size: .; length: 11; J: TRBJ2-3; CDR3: CSERRADTQYF; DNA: TGCAGTGAACGGCGGGCAGATACGCAGTATTTT
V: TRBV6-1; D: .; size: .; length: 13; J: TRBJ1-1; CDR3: CASSDGGHTEAFF; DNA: TGTGCCAGCAGTGACGGGGGGCACACTGAAGCTTTCTTT
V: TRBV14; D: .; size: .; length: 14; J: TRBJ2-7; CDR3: CASSQGAGTYEQYF; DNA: TGTGCCAGCAGCCAAGGGGCAGGAACCTACGAGCAGTACTTC
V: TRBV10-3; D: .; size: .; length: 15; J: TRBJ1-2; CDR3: CAISESGSADYGYTF; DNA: TGTGCCATCAGTGAGTCTGGGTCCGCCGACTATGGCTACACCTTC
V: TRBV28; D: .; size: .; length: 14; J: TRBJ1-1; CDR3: CASTLSPSVPEAFF; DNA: TGTGCCAGCACCCTAAGTCCCTCGGTCCCTGAAGCTTTCTTT
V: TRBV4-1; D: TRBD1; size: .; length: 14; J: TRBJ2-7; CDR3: CASSLGQDAYEQYF; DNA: TGCGCCAGCAGCCTAGGACAGGATGCCTACGAGCAGTACTTC
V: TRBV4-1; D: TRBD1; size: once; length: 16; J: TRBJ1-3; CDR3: CASSQDPGGLRNTIYF; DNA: TGCGCCAGCAGCCAAGACCCAGGGGGCTTGAGAAACACCATATATTTT
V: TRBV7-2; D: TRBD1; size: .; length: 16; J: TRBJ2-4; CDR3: CASSLAGGLAKNIQYF; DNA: TGTGCCAGCAGCTTAGCAGGGGGCCTAGCCAAAAACATTCAGTACTTC
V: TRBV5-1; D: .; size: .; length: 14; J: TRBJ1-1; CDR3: CASSLVGLDTEAFF; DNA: TGCGCCAGCAGCTTGGTCGGCTTAGACACTGAAGCTTTCTTT
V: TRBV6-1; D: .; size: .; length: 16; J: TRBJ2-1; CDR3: CASSEAIGASNNEQFF; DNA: TGTGCCAGCAGTGAAGCAATCGGGGCTAGCAACAATGAGCAGTTCTTC
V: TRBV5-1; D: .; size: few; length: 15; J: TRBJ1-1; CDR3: CASSLVTGPGTEAFF; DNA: TGCGCCAGCAGCTTGGTGACGGGGCCTGGCACTGAAGCTTTCTTT
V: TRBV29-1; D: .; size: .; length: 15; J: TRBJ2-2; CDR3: CSVGTGMNWNGELFF; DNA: TGCAGCGTTGGAACAGGGATGAATTGGAACGGGGAGCTGTTTTTT
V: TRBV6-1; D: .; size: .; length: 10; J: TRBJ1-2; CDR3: CASSAWTVNW; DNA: TGTGCCAGCAGTGCCTGGACAGTTAACTGG
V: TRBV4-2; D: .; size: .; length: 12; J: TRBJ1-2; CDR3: CASSQEGSGYTF; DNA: TGTGCCAGCAGCCAAGAGGGCAGCGGCTACACCTTC
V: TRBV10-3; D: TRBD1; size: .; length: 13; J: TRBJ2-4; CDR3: CAISEYGQGGQYF; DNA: TGTGCCATCAGTGAGTACGGACAGGGGGGACAGTACTTC
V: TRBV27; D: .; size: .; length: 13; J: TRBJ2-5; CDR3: CASNAAGRGTQYF; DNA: TGTGCCAGCAACGCGGCCGGAAGGGGGACCCAGTACTTC
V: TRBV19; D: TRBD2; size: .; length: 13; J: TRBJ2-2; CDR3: CASSQGGTGELFF; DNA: TGTGCCAGTAGTCAGGGAGGGACCGGGGAGCTGTTTTTT
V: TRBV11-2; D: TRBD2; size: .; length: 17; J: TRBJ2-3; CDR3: CASSPRAGGAPMDTQYF; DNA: TGTGCCAGCAGCCCGAGAGCCGGGGGGGCCCCTATGGATACGCAGTATTTT
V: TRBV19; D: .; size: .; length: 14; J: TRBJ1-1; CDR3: CASSINGPYTEAFF; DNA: TGTGCCAGTAGTATTAACGGACCTTACACTGAAGCTTTCTTT
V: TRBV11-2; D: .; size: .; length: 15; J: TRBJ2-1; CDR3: CASSLGGGAYNEQFF; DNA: TGTGCCAGCAGCTTAGGCGGGGGCGCCTACAATGAGCAGTTCTTC
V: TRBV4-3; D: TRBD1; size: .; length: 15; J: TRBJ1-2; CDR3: CASSPGGGTGYGYTF; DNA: TGCGCCAGCAGCCCAGGGGGGGGGACAGGGTATGGCTACACCTTC
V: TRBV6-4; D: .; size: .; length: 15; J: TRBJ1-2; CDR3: CASSYTKDGAYGYTF; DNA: TGTGCCAGCAGTTACACCAAGGACGGAGCCTATGGCTACACCTTC
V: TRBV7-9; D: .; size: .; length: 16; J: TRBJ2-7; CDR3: CASSSFDSSGTYEQYF; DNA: TGTGCCAGCAGCTCGTTCGATAGTTCAGGTACCTACGAGCAGTACTTC
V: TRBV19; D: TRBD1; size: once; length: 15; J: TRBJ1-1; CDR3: CASSIVAGGNTEAFF; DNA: TGTGCCAGTAGTATAGTCGCAGGGGGGAACACTGAAGCTTTCTTT
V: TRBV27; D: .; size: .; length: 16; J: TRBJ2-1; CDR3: CASSLTQGPSYNEQFF; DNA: TGTGCCAGCAGTTTAACCCAGGGGCCGTCCTACAATGAGCAGTTCTTC
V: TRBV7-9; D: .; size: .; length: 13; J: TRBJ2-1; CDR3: CASSLGTYNEQFF; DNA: TGTGCCAGCAGCTTAGGGACCTACAATGAGCAGTTCTTC
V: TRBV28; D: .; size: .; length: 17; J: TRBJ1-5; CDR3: CASSLSGGQYSNQPQHF; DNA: TGTGCCAGCAGTTTATCGGGGGGCCAATATAGCAATCAGCCCCAGCATTTT
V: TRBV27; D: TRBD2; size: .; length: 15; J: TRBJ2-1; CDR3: CASSSPSGRWDEQFF; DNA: TGTGCCAGCAGTTCCCCTAGCGGGAGATGGGATGAGCAGTTCTTC
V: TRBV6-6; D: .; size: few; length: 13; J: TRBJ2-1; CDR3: CASSPPGRNEQFF; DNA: TGTGCCAGCAGCCCGCCCGGGCGGAATGAGCAGTTCTTC
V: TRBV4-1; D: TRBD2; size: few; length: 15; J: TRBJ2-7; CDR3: CASSRGTSGGYEQYF; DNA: TGCGCCAGCAGCCGTGGGACTAGCGGGGGCTACGAGCAGTACTTC
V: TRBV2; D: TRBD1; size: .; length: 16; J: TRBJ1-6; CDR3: CASRRTGYRENSPLHF; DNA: TGTGCCAGCAGAAGGACAGGGTACAGAGAAAATTCACCCCTCCACTTT
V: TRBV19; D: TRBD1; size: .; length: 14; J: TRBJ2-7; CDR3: CASSSGGRGYEQYF; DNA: TGTGCCAGTAGCTCAGGGGGAAGAGGCTACGAGCAGTACTTC
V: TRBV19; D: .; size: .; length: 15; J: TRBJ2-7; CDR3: CASSIAAGRFNEQYF; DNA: TGTGCCAGTAGTATAGCTGCAGGGAGGTTCAACGAGCAGTACTTC
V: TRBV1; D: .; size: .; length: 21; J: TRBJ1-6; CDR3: CTSSQDSRSEGESSYNSPLHF; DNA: TGCACCAGCAGCCAAGATTCACGGTCGGAGGGTGAGAGCTCCTATAATTCACCCCTCCACTTT
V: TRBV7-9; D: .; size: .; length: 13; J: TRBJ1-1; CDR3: CASRPGGGTEAFF; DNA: TGTGCCAGCCGGCCGGGAGGAGGAACTGAAGCTTTCTTT
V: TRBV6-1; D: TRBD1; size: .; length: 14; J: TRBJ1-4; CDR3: CASSVAGTGEKLFF; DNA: TGTGCCAGCAGTGTAGCCGGGACAGGAGAAAAACTGTTTTTT
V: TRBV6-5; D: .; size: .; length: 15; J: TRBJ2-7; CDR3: CASSYSFGQTYEQYF; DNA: TGTGCCAGCAGTTACTCCTTCGGACAGACCTACGAGCAGTACTTC
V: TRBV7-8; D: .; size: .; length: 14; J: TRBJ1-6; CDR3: CASATGDGNSPLHF; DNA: TGTGCCAGCGCCACAGGTGACGGAAATTCACCCCTCCACTTT
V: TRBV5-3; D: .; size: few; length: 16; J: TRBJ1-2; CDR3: CARIRGGGAWNYGYTF; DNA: TGTGCCAGAATTAGGGGCGGTGGAGCATGGAACTATGGCTACACCTTC